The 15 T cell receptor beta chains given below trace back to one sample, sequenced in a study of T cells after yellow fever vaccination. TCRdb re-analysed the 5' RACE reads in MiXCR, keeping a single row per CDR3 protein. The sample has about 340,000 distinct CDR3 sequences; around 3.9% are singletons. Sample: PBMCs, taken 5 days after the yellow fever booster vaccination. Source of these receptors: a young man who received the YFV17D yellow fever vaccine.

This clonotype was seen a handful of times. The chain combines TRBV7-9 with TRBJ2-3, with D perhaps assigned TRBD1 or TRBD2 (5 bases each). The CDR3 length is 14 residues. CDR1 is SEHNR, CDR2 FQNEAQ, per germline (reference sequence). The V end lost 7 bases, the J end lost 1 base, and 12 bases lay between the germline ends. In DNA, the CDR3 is TGTGCCAGCATCACGATGGGGGGCACAGATACGCAGTATTTT. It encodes CASITMGGTDTQYF.

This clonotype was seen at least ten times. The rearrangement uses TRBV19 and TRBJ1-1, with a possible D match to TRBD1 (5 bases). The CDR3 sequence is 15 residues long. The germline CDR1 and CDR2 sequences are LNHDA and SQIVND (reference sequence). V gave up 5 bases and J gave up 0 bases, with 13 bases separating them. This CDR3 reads CASSSQGGLNTEAFF. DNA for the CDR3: TGTGCCAGTAGTTCTCAGGGAGGCCTGAACACTGAAGCTTTCTTT.

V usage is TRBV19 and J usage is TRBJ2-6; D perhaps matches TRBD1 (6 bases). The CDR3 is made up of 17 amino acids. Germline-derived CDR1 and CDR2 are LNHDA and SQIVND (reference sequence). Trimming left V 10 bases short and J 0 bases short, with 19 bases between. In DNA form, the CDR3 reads TGTGCCACCGGAAGGGCAGGGACAACCTCTGGGGCCAACGTCCTGACTTTC. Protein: CATGRAGTTSGANVLTF.

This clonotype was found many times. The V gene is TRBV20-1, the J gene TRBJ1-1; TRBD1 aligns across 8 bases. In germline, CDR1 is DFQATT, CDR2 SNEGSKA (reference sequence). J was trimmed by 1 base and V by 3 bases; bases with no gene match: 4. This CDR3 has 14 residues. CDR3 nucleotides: TGCAGTGCTAGTGGACAGGGAGCGAACACTGAAGCTTTCTTT. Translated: CSASGQGANTEAFF.

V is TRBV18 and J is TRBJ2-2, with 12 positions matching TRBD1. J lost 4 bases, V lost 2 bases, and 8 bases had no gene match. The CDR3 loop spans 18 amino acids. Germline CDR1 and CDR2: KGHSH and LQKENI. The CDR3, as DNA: TGTGCCAGCTCACCAAACCCGGGACAGGGGGCCCGCACCGGGGAGCTGTTTTTT. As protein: CASSPNPGQGARTGELFF.

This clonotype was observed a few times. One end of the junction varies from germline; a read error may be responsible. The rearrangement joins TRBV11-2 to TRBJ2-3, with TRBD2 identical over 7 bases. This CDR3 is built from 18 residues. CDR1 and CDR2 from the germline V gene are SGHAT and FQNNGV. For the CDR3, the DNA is TGTGCCAGCAGCTTAGAGCCTCGTGGGGGGGGGATCACAAATACGCAGTATTTT. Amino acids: CASSLEPRGGGITNTQYF.

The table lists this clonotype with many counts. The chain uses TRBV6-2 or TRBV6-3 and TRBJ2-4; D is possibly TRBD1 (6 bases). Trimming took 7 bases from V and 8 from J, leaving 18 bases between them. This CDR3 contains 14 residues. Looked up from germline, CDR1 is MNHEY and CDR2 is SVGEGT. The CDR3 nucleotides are TGTGCCAGCACTTGGGACACCTGGGCGGACATTCAGTACTTC. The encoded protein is CASTWDTWADIQYF.

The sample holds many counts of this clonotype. The CDR3 loop reads CASSSEAGRAYEQYF. CDR3 in DNA: TGTGCCAGCAGCTCAGAGGCGGGCAGGGCCTACGAGCAGTACTTC. The V call is TRBV7-2, the J call TRBJ2-7; D may match TRBD1 or TRBD2 (5 bases each). Deletions cut 4 bases from V and 2 bases from J, with 15 bases between. The CDR3 is made up of 15 amino acids. CDR1 is SGHTA, CDR2 FQGNSA, per germline. Supplemented by reference TRBV7-2 and TRBJ2-7, the full variable domain reads GAGVSQSPSNKVTEKGKDVELRCDPISGHTALYWYRQSLGQGLEFLIYFQGNSAPDKSGLPSDRFSAERTGGSVSTLTIQRTQQEDSAVYLCASSSEAGRAYEQYFGPGTRLTVT.

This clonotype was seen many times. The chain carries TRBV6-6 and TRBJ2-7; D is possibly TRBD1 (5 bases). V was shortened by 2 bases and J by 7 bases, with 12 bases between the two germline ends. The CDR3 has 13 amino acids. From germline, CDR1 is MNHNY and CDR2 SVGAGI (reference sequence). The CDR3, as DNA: TGTGCCAGCAGTTACGCCAGGGTGGGGGAGCAGTACGTC. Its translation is CASSYARVGEQYV.

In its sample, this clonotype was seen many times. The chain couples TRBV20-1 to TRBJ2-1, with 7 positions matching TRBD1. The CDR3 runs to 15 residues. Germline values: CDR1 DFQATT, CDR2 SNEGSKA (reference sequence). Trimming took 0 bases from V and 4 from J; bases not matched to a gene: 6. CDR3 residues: CSARDGKGAYNEQFF. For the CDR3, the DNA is TGCAGTGCTAGAGATGGCAAGGGGGCTTACAATGAGCAGTTCTTC.

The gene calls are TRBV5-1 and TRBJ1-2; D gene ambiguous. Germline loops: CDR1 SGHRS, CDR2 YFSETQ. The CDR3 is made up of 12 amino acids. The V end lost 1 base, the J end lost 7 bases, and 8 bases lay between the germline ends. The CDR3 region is CASSLSTGGYTF. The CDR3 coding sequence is TGCGCCAGCAGCTTGTCGACGGGTGGCTACACCTTC.

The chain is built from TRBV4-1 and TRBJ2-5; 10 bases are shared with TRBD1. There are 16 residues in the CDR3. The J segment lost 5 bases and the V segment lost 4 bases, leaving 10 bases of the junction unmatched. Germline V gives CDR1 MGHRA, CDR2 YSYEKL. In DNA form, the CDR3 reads TGCGCCAGCAGCCCGACCGGGACAGGGGTATCGGAGACCCAGTACTTC. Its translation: CASSPTGTGVSETQYF.

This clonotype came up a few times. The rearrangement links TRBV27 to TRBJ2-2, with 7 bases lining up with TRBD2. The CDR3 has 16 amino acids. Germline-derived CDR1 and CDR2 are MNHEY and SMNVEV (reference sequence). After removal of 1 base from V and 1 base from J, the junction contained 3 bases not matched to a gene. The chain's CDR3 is CASSLWWTRNTGELFF. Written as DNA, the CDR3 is TGTGCCAGCAGTTTATGGTGGACTAGGAACACCGGGGAGCTGTTTTTT.

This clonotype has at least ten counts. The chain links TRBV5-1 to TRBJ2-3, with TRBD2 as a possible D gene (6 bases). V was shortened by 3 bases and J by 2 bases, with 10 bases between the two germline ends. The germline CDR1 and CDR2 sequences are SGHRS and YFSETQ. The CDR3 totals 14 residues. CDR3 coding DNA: TGCGCCAGCAGCTGGGGACTCCTCACAGATACGCAGTATTTT. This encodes CASSWGLLTDTQYF.

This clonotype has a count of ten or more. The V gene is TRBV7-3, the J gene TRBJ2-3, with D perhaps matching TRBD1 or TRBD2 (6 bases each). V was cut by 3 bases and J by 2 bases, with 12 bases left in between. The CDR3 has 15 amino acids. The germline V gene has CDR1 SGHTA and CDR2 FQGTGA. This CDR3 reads CASSLIGGLTDTQYF. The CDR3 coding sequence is TGTGCCAGCAGCTTGATCGGGGGCCTCACAGATACGCAGTATTTT.